This T cell receptor (beta chain) was recovered during a study of cytotoxic CD8 clonotypes in ibrutinib-treated CLL. In the study overall: Of a cohort that held around 11 relapsed/refractory and some 14 treatment-naive patients, under 18 were IGHV unmutated.

General observations from the study: At the start, clonality exceeded age-matched healthy donors and followed circulating CD8+ T-cell counts.

Germline trimming cut 8 bases from V and 0 bases from J; bases unmatched to any gene: 9. From germline, CDR1 is SEHNR and CDR2 FQNEAQ (reference sequence). The CDR3 sequence is 15 residues long. Note on this clone: Its antigen is unidentified.

The repertoire was sequenced with immunoSEQ multiplex PCR; TCRdb's copy has only in-frame clones and lacks some. The sample records roughly 150,000 clones, around nine tenths being singletons. V and J are TRBV7-9 and TRBJ1-2; 7 nucleotides agree with TRBD1. The sample in question was PBMCs, obtained at disease progression, from a patient treated with ibrutinib. The TCR sequence derives from a human donor with chronic lymphocytic leukemia. CDR3: CASLATGRANYGYTF. CDR3 sequence (DNA): TGTGCCAGCTTGGCGACAGGGCGAGCTAACTATGGCTACACCTTC.